One sample yielded the 20 T cell receptor beta chains listed below, sequenced in a study of Graves' ophthalmopathy and Graves' hyperthyroidism. Scientists amplified the TCR beta CDR3 regions from RNA transcripts. Scientists carried out first-round RT-PCR using HTBI primers and then a second-round multiplex PCR. Each CDR3 protein gets one entry after TCRdb re-called the multiplex PCR reads with MiXCR. The repertoire holds under 350,000 distinct CDR3 sequences, with roughly 15% as singletons. The sample comprised peripheral blood. These receptors originate from an adult man with Graves' ophthalmopathy.

This clonotype was detected a few times. A read error may be the cause here, since a much bigger clone is one base away. The chain couples TRBV6-2 or TRBV6-3 to TRBJ1-5; tentative D call: TRBD1 (6 bases). CDR1 and CDR2 from the germline V gene are MNHEY and SVGEGT. The CDR3 is 18 amino acids. CDR3 in DNA: TGTGCCTGCAGTTACTCGACCGGTACAGGGAACAGCAATCAGCCCCAGCATTTT. Translated, it gives CACSYSTGTGNSNQPQHF.

This clonotype was recorded many times. The junction does not match germline at one end; this may be a read error. The chain recombines TRBV28 with TRBJ2-7; D not resolved. The germline V gene has CDR1 MDHEN and CDR2 SYDVKM. The CDR3 is 13 residues long. The CDR3 bases are TGCGCCAGCAGCCCCGGCGGATCCTACGAGCAGTACTTC. Its protein is CASSPGGSYEQYF.

This clonotype was seen many times. The chain combines TRBV11-2 with TRBJ2-7; D possibly corresponds to TRBD1 (6 bases). The CDR3 runs 19 residues. CDR1 and CDR2 from the germline V gene are SGHAT and FQNNGV. Trimming pared 0 bases from V and 0 bases from J, leaving 21 bases between. CDR3 protein: CASSLDHGQIIGGSYEQYF. CDR3 coding DNA: TGTGCCAGCAGCTTAGATCATGGGCAGATAATAGGGGGCTCCTACGAGCAGTACTTC.

In this sample, this clonotype turned up many times. The chain combines TRBV30 with TRBJ1-6; D may be TRBD1 (5 bases). The germline V gene encodes CDR1 GTSNPN and CDR2 SVGIG (reference sequence). The CDR3 totals 18 residues. The V gene lost 6 bases and the J gene lost 1 base, with 22 bases spanning the gap. The CDR3 DNA sequence: TGTGCCTGCCCGGCAGGGTCCGGGGGGGGATCCTATAATTCACCCCTCCACTTT. Translation: CACPAGSGGGSYNSPLHF.

J is TRBJ2-7 and V is TRBV7-2; D unresolved. Trimming took 5 bases from V and 2 from J, leaving 10 bases between them. From germline, CDR1 is SGHTA and CDR2 FQGNSA. The CDR3 length is 13 residues. This CDR3 is CASSPQRTYEQYF. DNA of the CDR3: TGTGCCAGCAGCCCACAGCGAACCTACGAGCAGTACTTC.

This clonotype was detected a few times. The chain joins TRBV29-1 to TRBJ2-7, with a possible D match to TRBD2 (5 bases). Trimming cost V 6 bases and J 4 bases, with 16 bases left between them. The CDR3 contains 13 residues. Germline values: CDR1 SQVTM, CDR2 ANQGSEA. The CDR3 region has the DNA TGCAGCGTCTCTCCTAGCAATATGTACGAGCAGTACTTC. It encodes CSVSPSNMYEQYF.

This clonotype came up many times. The rearrangement links TRBV10-1 to TRBJ1-3; D is unclear. The CDR3 spans 12 residues. V lost 3 bases and J 2 bases, leaving 2 bases between the germline ends. Germline V lookup: CDR1 WNHNN, CDR2 SYGVQD (reference sequence). CDR3 sequence: CASSDPGNTIYF. The CDR3 DNA reads TGCGCCAGCAGTGATCCTGGAAACACCATATATTTT.

This clonotype has ten or more counts. This chain's CDR3 is CASSSRTSGKNIQYF. CDR3 sequence (DNA): TGTGCCAGCAGCTCCCGGACTAGCGGTAAAAACATTCAGTACTTC. V gene TRBV7-2 combines with J gene TRBJ2-4, with 10 bases identical to TRBD2. Germline CDR1 and CDR2: SGHTA and FQGNSA. CDR3 length: 15 amino acids. The ends lost 4 bases at V and 4 bases at J; junction bases unmatched: 4. The full variable domain, with the rest looked up from reference TRBV7-2 and TRBJ2-4, is GAGVSQSPSNKVTEKGKDVELRCDPISGHTALYWYRQSLGQGLEFLIYFQGNSAPDKSGLPSDRFSAERTGGSVSTLTIQRTQQEDSAVYLCASSSRTSGKNIQYFGAGTRLSVL.

This clonotype was seen ten or more times. The junction and the germline gene differ at one end; a read error may be behind it. The chain joins TRBV5-1 to TRBJ1-1, with 8 bases aligning to TRBD1. This CDR3 has 12 residues. Germline CDR1 and CDR2: SGHRS and YFSETQ. The CDR3 DNA reads TGCGCCGGCAGCTTGGGACAGGCTGAAGCTTTCTTT. The encoded protein is CAGSLGQAEAFF.

The chain's CDR3 is CASRKEGKYTF. DNA for the CDR3: TGTGCCAGCAGGAAGGAGGGGAAGTACACCTTC. The chain uses TRBV6-1 and TRBJ1-2; D perhaps matches TRBD1 (5 bases). Deletions cut 6 bases from V and 11 bases from J, with 13 bases between. In germline, CDR1 is MNHNS, CDR2 SASEGT. This CDR3 spans 11 amino acids.

Many counts were recorded for this clonotype. J is TRBJ2-7 and V is TRBV28; perhaps TRBD1 as D (7 bases). Per the germline V gene, CDR1 is MDHEN and CDR2 is SYDVKM. The CDR3 sequence is 18 residues long. The V end lost 3 bases, the J end lost 7 bases, and 28 bases lay between the germline ends. The CDR3 reads CASSFLGQGGFFTGEQYF. For the CDR3, the DNA is TGTGCCAGCAGTTTTTTGGGCCAGGGGGGTTTCTTTACGGGGGAGCAGTACTTC.

This clonotype was seen many times. The gene calls are TRBV6-5 and TRBJ1-5, with a tentative D call TRBD1 (6 bases). Trimming took off 4 bases at V and 7 bases at J, with 11 bases between the two ends. This CDR3 has 13 residues. Germline V gives CDR1 MNHEY, CDR2 SVGAGI. This CDR3 is CASSWGPGQPQHF. The CDR3 coding sequence is TGTGCCAGCAGTTGGGGGCCCGGGCAGCCCCAGCATTTT.

This clonotype came up many times. The CDR3 sequence is CSVEEGQMNTEAFF. CDR3 DNA: TGCAGCGTTGAAGAGGGACAGATGAACACTGAAGCTTTCTTT. The chain employs TRBV29-1 and TRBJ1-1, with 7 nucleotides matching TRBD1. Losses at the gene ends were 0 bases for V and 0 bases for J; bases not matched to a gene: 1. The CDR3 contains 14 residues. Looked up from germline, CDR1 is SQVTM and CDR2 is ANQGSEA.

This clonotype came up many times. This rearrangement joins TRBV6-1 to TRBJ1-6; D remains ambiguous. Trimming cost V 5 bases and J 13 bases, with 27 bases left between them. CDR1 and CDR2 from the germline V gene are MNHNS and SASEGT. This CDR3 region has 17 residues. This CDR3 reads CASSPRTSPGPLMPLHF. CDR3 bases: TGTGCCAGCAGTCCCAGGACGTCCCCAGGCCCCCTGATGCCCCTCCACTTT.

This clonotype was recorded many times. V is TRBV7-8 and J is TRBJ1-3, with no clear D. The V and J ends lost 5 bases and 0 bases respectively, with 14 bases between them. Germline V gene sequence: CDR1 SGHVS, CDR2 FQNEAQ. This CDR3 spans 16 amino acids. CDR3 amino acids: CASSLNDPGSGNTIYF. The DNA of the CDR3 is TGTGCCAGCAGCCTTAATGACCCAGGCTCTGGAAACACCATATATTTT.

This clonotype was picked up many times. The rearrangement joins TRBV11-2 to TRBJ2-5, with TRBD2 matching over 10 bases. J gave up 5 bases and V 5 bases, and 8 bases lay outside the gene matches. The CDR3 is made up of 15 amino acids. CDR1 SGHAT and CDR2 FQNNGV come from the germline V gene. This chain's CDR3 is CASSDGLAEIETQYF. CDR3 bases: TGTGCCAGCAGCGACGGACTAGCGGAAATTGAGACCCAGTACTTC.

This clonotype occurred many times. The rearrangement joins TRBV18 to TRBJ2-2; D possibly matches TRBD1 or TRBD2 (5 bases each). Trimming took 0 bases from V and 4 from J, leaving 12 bases between them. The CDR3 consists of 16 residues. The V gene's germline CDR1 is KGHSH and CDR2 LQKENI. The CDR3 sequence: CASSPPLRGGTGELFF. CDR3 sequence (DNA): TGTGCCAGCTCACCACCGTTGAGGGGCGGCACCGGGGAGCTGTTTTTT.

This clonotype was detected ten times or more. J is TRBJ2-5 and V is TRBV20-1; either TRBD1 or TRBD2 may supply D (5 bases each). Looked up from germline, CDR1 is DFQATT and CDR2 is SNEGSKA (reference sequence). Trimming stripped 5 bases from V and 7 bases from J, with 23 bases between. The CDR3 runs 15 residues. The CDR3 loop reads CSALTLGTAAGTQYF. DNA for the CDR3: TGCAGTGCTTTGACCTTGGGGACGGCGGCGGGGACCCAGTACTTC.

This clonotype was picked up many times. This sequence joins TRBV12-3 or TRBV12-4 and TRBJ1-2, with 9 positions matching TRBD1. This CDR3 spans 16 amino acids. The trim removed 8 bases at V and 3 bases at J, leaving 13 bases unmatched. The CDR3 DNA sequence: TGTGCCAGCTGCTTAGGGACAGGGAATGATGACTATGGCTACACCTTC. Protein product: CASCLGTGNDDYGYTF.

The CDR3 DNA reads TGCAGTGCAACACCCTTTGGACAGCCCTACGAGCAGTACTTC. It is translated as CSATPFGQPYEQYF. V usage is TRBV20-1 and J usage is TRBJ2-7; D perhaps matches TRBD1 (6 bases). The germline V gene encodes CDR1 DFQATT and CDR2 SNEGSKA (reference sequence). V lost 6 bases to trimming and J lost 2 bases, with 17 bases between them. The CDR3 consists of 14 residues.